Listed below are T cell receptor beta chains from one sample, sequenced in a study of control samples from healthy donors and cancer patients. Assay used: immunoSEQ multiplex PCR; TCRdb lists only in-frame clones, some missing. The data show 100,000 to 150,000 clones, 87% seen once. Material for sequencing was blood. These receptors came from a man aged 55 to 70 in good health. The CDR3 runs from the conserved cysteine through the conserved F or W. Each record gives: clone size, J gene, D gene, CDR3 length, V gene, CDR3 protein, CDR3 DNA. A D gene is named only where the DNA matches it firmly. Clone size appears in some rows only: once, few, many, or a class for an expanded clone.

>-|TRBJ2-3|TRBD2|16|TRBV3-1/TRBV3-2
CASSQRRGDGTDTQYF
TGTGCCAGCAGCCAACGGCGGGGGGACGGCACAGATACGCAGTATTTT
>-|TRBJ1-2|-|14|TRBV5-1
CASSSSGLTDGYTF
TGCGCCAGCAGCTCCTCGGGGCTAACGGATGGCTACACCTTC
>-|TRBJ1-5|-|14|TRBV6-2/TRBV6-3
CASSGARGNQPQHF
TGTGCCAGCAGTGGCGCTCGCGGCAATCAGCCCCAGCATTTT
>-|TRBJ2-3|-|12|TRBV3-1/TRBV3-2
CASSQEADTQYF
TGTGCCAGCAGCCAAGAAGCGGATACGCAGTATTTT
>-|TRBJ1-2|-|13|TRBV14
CASSQLANYGYTF
TGTGCCAGCAGCCAGTTAGCTAACTATGGCTACACCTTC
>-|TRBJ1-4|TRBD1|16|TRBV10-3
CAISESGGRVGEKLFF
TGTGCCATCAGTGAATCAGGGGGAAGGGTTGGTGAAAAACTGTTTTTT
>-|TRBJ1-1|-|12|TRBV18
CASSRGGTEAFF
TGTGCCAGCTCCCGAGGCGGGACTGAAGCTTTCTTT
>-|TRBJ1-4|-|14|TRBV6-5
CASSVTRQQEKLFF
TGTGCCAGCAGCGTAACACGACAGCAGGAAAAACTGTTTTTT
>few|TRBJ2-2|-|15|TRBV9
CASSVSSRVGGELFF
TGTGCCAGCAGCGTAAGCTCCAGGGTAGGCGGGGAGCTGTTTTTT
>-|TRBJ2-3|-|15|TRBV3-1/TRBV3-2
CASSQGSITADTQYF
TGTGCCAGCAGCCAAGGGAGCATAACTGCAGATACGCAGTATTTT
>-|TRBJ2-7|-|14|TRBV28
CASSRPGHLYEQYF
TGTGCCAGCAGTCGACCGGGACACCTCTACGAGCAGTACTTC
>-|TRBJ2-2|TRBD1|15|TRBV2
CASRSGTANTGELFF
TGTGCCAGCAGATCCGGGACAGCGAACACCGGGGAGCTGTTTTTT